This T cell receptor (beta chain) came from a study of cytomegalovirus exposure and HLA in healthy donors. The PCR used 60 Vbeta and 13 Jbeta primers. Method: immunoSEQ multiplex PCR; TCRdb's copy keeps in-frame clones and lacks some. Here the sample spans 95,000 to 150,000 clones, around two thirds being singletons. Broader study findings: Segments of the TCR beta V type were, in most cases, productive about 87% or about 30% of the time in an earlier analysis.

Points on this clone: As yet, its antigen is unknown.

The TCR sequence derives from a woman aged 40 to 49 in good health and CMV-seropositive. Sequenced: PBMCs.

The CDR3, as DNA: TGCGCCAGCAGTGCCTCACACGGGTTTAATTCACCCCTCCACTTT. Residues: CASSASHGFNSPLHF. This chain joins TRBV10-2 and TRBJ1-6; D gene uncertain. The CDR3 length is 15 residues. V was shortened by 4 bases and J by 6 bases, with 13 bases between the two germline ends. CDR1 is WSHSY, CDR2 SAAADI, per germline.